The sequence of this T cell receptor (beta chain) was determined in a study of shared clonotypes between healthy human individuals. Study in general: Donors consisted of two women and three men between 18 and 49.

With V trimmed by 8 bases and J by 5 bases, 2 bases remained unmatched. CDR3 length: 11 amino acids. Germline lookup yields CDR1 MNHEY and CDR2 SMNVEV (reference sequence). Concerning this clone itself: Its specificity is not known. The sample carries other DNA sequences with the same CDR3.

Findings and caveats of the study: The represented genetic and exposure-history diversity was limited by the small number of donors. On the whole, naive subsets had larger estimated richness than memory subsets had.

Naive-designated CD8 cells lacked CD45RO, were positively enriched for CCR7, and omitted terminally differentiated effector memory CD45RA+ cells. An assay was performed, and its level was deep. Profiling relied on immunoSEQ multiplex PCR, and the TCRdb table lists in-frame clones only, not all of them. The sample lists 1.5 million to 2.5 million clones; about 95% were seen once. This TCR came from a man aged 18 to 30 in good health. The source material was naive CD8+ T cells sorted from blood. The rearrangement uses TRBV27 and TRBJ2-7, with TRBD2 matching over 8 bases. The CDR3 here is CASRGGNEQYF. DNA of the CDR3: TGTGCCAGCCGGGGGGGGAACGAGCAGTACTTC.